These 9 T cell receptor beta chains were all obtained from the same sample, sequenced in a study of spatial heterogeneity in lung cancer (dated by TCRdb to about 2019). Results and caveats for the whole study, not just this receptor: The tumor nonsynonymous mutation count correlated with the number of expanded intratumoral alpha and beta TCRs.

The time point label, as the study defines it: sample taken at primary tumor resection. Libraries came from 5' RACE. The reads were generated on a NextSeq 500. Through fastp at Q25 and MiXCR, TCRdb rebuilt clones from the public reads, retaining in-frame beta chains. Under each unique CDR3 protein, matching rows form one entry showing the most common genes and DNA. Across this sample there are over 25,000 distinct CDR3 sequences, with approximately 7% seen only once. Of the sample, approximately 25% falls within the top ten clones. The antigens for these receptors are not known. Here the sequenced sample was lung tumor tissue, taken at surgery. The receptors come from a male donor with early-stage non-small cell lung cancer.

This chain connects TRBV7-9 to TRBJ2-7, with 7 bases identical to TRBD1. Looked up from germline, CDR1 is SEHNR and CDR2 is FQNEAQ (reference sequence). Unmatched junction bases numbered 4, after V lost 5 bases and J lost 0 bases. CDR3 length equals 14 residues. The CDR3 loop reads CASSQDRSSYEQYF. The CDR3 nucleotides are TGTGCCAGCAGCCAGGACAGGAGCTCCTACGAGCAGTACTTC.

The table lists this clonotype with many counts. The J gene is TRBJ1-3, the V gene TRBV5-1; D gene ambiguous. This CDR3 has 14 amino acids. Germline V CDR1 and CDR2: SGHRS, YFSETQ. Trimming removed 2 bases from V and 0 bases from J, with 6 bases in between. CDR3 protein: CASSFGDSGNTIYF. The CDR3 DNA sequence: TGCGCCAGCAGCTTCGGAGACTCTGGAAACACCATATATTTT.

This clonotype was seen repeatedly, ten times or more. The chain is built from TRBV6-2 or TRBV6-3 and TRBJ1-1, with unresolved D. This CDR3 contains 15 residues. Trimming removed 8 bases from V and 4 bases from J, with 20 bases in between. In germline, CDR1 is MNHEY, CDR2 SVGEGT. The CDR3 DNA is TGTGCCAGCCAAGACTTCCAACAATCGAGCACTGAAGCTTTCTTT. The encoded protein is CASQDFQQSSTEAFF.

This clonotype was found many times. V and J are TRBV2 and TRBJ2-7; D might be TRBD1 (5 bases). V lost 4 bases and J lost 3, with 10 bases in between. Germline CDR1 is SNHLY and CDR2 is FYNNEI. This CDR3 comprises 13 residues. As DNA, the CDR3 is TGTGCCAGCAGTGGCCAGGGTGGCTACGAGCAGTACTTC. Protein product: CASSGQGGYEQYF.

This clonotype was observed many times. This chain uses TRBV28 with TRBJ1-2; 11 nucleotides line up with TRBD1. CDR1 is MDHEN, CDR2 SYDVKM, per germline. The V and J ends lost 4 bases and 8 bases, in that order; junction bases with no gene match: 6. The CDR3 covers 14 residues. The CDR3 region has the DNA TGTGCCAGCAGTTCACCGGGACAGGGGGAAGGCTACACCTTC. It codes for CASSSPGQGEGYTF.

In this sample, this clonotype turned up many times. The chain links TRBV6-6 to TRBJ1-5, with D unclear. This CDR3 has 13 residues. The germline gives CDR1 MNHNY, CDR2 SVGAGI (reference sequence). V lost 0 bases and J lost 4, with 4 bases in between. The CDR3 loop is CASSYSLNQPQHF. The CDR3, as DNA: TGTGCCAGCAGTTACTCCCTAAATCAGCCCCAGCATTTT.

This clonotype came up many times. The chain carries TRBV27 and TRBJ1-3; 8 bases fit TRBD1. Germline values: CDR1 MNHEY, CDR2 SMNVEV (reference sequence). The CDR3 runs 16 residues. V gave up 4 bases and J gave up 4 bases; unmatched junction bases: 9. The CDR3, as DNA: TGTGCCAGCAGTTCCCTCAGGGGGCTCAAAGGAAACACCATATATTTT. Its translation: CASSSLRGLKGNTIYF.

This clonotype was seen at least ten times. This chain connects TRBV10-2 to TRBJ1-4, with TRBD1 matching over 11 bases. V lost 5 bases and J lost 3; bases outside the gene matches: 5. CDR1 and CDR2 (germline): WSHSY, SAAADI. This CDR3 region has 16 residues. In DNA, the CDR3 is TGCGCCAGCAGTAGCGGGACAGGGGGTTCTAATGAAAAACTGTTTTTT. Its translation: CASSSGTGGSNEKLFF.

In its sample, this clonotype was seen many times. This rearrangement joins TRBV18 to TRBJ1-1; D gene uncertain. V dropped 3 bases and J dropped 8 bases, with 13 bases sitting between them. The V gene's germline CDR1 is KGHSH and CDR2 LQKENI. The length of the CDR3 is 13 residues. The CDR3 here is CASSPGRHGEAFF. The CDR3 coding sequence is TGTGCCAGCTCACCGGGGAGGCATGGCGAAGCTTTCTTT.